This TCR beta chain was captured in a study of blood T cells in healthy people across ages. With regard to this clonotype: Its antigen is undetermined.

The CDR3 has 16 residues. V was clipped by 2 bases and J by 3 bases; unmatched bases: 9. CDR1 is DFQATT and CDR2 is SNEGSKA in the germline V gene (reference sequence). Whole-study findings and limits: Not knowing donor CMV status may have confounded expanded clonotype changes.

Together with a sample-barcoded 5' primer, a J-beta primer mix was included in a second PCR lasting about 6 to 12 cycles. TCRdb re-analysed the 5' RACE reads in MiXCR, keeping a single row per CDR3 protein. Of hundreds of thousands of distinct CDR3 sequences in the sample, around a quarter are singletons; the top ten hold 3.6%. These same data were also listed under a study on T cells of mothers and their children. As that report states: Five to seven children and their three healthy Caucasian mothers were the donors. Reads recorded for TCR beta CDR3 numbered over 8 million per mother and several million per child. When mothers and children were related, their normalized repertoire overlap, which was always slightly higher, did not differ significantly from that of unrelated pairs.

V gene TRBV20-1 combines with J gene TRBJ2-7; 11 nucleotides agree with TRBD2. Sequenced: blood. The clonotype was recovered from a boy younger than 10 in good health. CDR3 nucleotide sequence: TGCAGTGCTAGACCGGGGACTAGCGGAGTGATCTACGAGCAGTACTTC. This encodes CSARPGTSGVIYEQYF.